Included here is one T cell receptor (beta chain) sequence, with context. What this receptor recognizes is not known. It has no much larger one-base neighbor in the sample; base qualities were not kept. This record belongs to a study of T-cell reconstitution after alpha-beta-depleted transplantation in children (dated by TCRdb to the mid-2010s). For the wider study: The study quantitatively tracked T-cell immune reconstitution after TCRalphabeta/CD19-depleted allogeneic hematopoietic cell transplantation in children using TCR repertoire profiling.

Receptor amplification or capture employed PCR. Sequencing used an Illumina HiSeq 2500. Molecular barcoding was employed in the preparation of TCR libraries, with unique molecular identifiers being used to normalize TCRbeta repertoire quantification. The public reads were quality trimmed at Q25 with fastp and then assembled into clones with MiXCR by TCRdb, keeping productive beta chains. Duplicate CDR3 protein sequences are folded into a single record with the most common DNA and genes. Present in this sample are more than 550,000 distinct CDR3 sequences, roughly a tenth of which were seen just once. The top ten constitute roughly 4% of the sample. The clonotype comes from a human donor who donated a stem cell graft to a child with acute myeloid leukemia. The sequences come from PBMCs from the stem cell graft donor, collected from the stem cell graft.

CDR3 protein: CASSYRPPDSGMNTEAFF. The sequence in DNA is TGTGCCAGCAGTTACCGCCCCCCCGACAGCGGGATGAACACTGAAGCTTTCTTT. The chain is encoded by TRBV6-5 joined to TRBJ1-1; TRBD1 could be the D gene, as 5 bases match. V loses 2 bases of germline sequence and J loses 0 bases, and the interval between the two ends is 19 bases. Taken from the germline V gene, the CDR1 and CDR2 loops are MNHEY and SVGAGI. Including the terminal cysteine and phenylalanine, the CDR3 comprises 18 residues. The DNA shown is the 54-base CDR3, in frame from base 1.